Each of the 6 T cell receptor beta chains below was sequenced from the same sample in a study of TIL therapy for anti-PD-1-resistant metastatic lung cancer. Documented time point: pre-treatment sample, taken before nivolumab and TIL therapy. Tumor tissue came from excised metastases, mostly pleural nodules or supraclavicular lymph nodes. This was the immunoSEQ v3 assay. Sequenced by immunoSEQ multiplex PCR; TCRdb stores in-frame clones only, minus some. The sample shows 95,000 or so clones, about three fifths of them seen only once. Sequenced here: tumor tissue, sampled at baseline. The receptor set was obtained from a person between 25 and 80 years old with non-small cell lung cancer.

The CDR3 nucleotides read TGTGCCACCAGCATAACCCCACTAGCGGGAATAGATACGCAGTATTTT. This translates into CATSITPLAGIDTQYF. The rearrangement joins TRBV15 to TRBJ2-3; 10 nucleotides line up with TRBD2. The germline CDR1 and CDR2 sequences are LNHNV and YYDKDF (reference sequence). V was pared by 4 bases and J by 5 bases, with 9 bases of the junction left unmatched. The length of the CDR3 is 16 residues.

The rearrangement joins TRBV5-1 to TRBJ1-1; D is unclear. V lost 4 bases to trimming and J lost 1 base, with 8 bases between them. The CDR3 spans 13 residues. The germline V gene encodes CDR1 SGHRS and CDR2 YFSETQ. CDR3 nucleotides: TGCGCCAGCAGCCGGGAGGGGAACACTGAAGCTTTCTTT. Translated, it gives CASSREGNTEAFF. The whole variable domain, filled in from reference TRBV5-1 and TRBJ1-1, reads KAGVTQTPRYLIKTRGQQVTLSCSPISGHRSVSWYQQTPGQGLQFLFEYFSETQRNKGNFPGRFSGRQFSNSRSEMNVSTLELGDSALYLCASSREGNTEAFFGQGTRLTVV.

This chain uses TRBV5-8 with TRBJ1-5, with 8 positions matching TRBD1. CDR1 and CDR2 (germline): SGHTS, YDEGEE. The CDR3 is made up of 13 amino acids. Trimming removed 5 bases from V and 6 bases from J; junction bases left unmatched: 4. In DNA, the CDR3 is TGTGCCAGCAGTTATGACAGGGGTCAGCCCCAGCATTTT. Its translation is CASSYDRGQPQHF.

This clone was seen more than once but under ten times. The rearrangement joins TRBV24-1 to TRBJ1-1, with D possibly being TRBD1 (5 bases). CDR1 is KGHDR, CDR2 SFDVKD, per germline. This CDR3 contains 12 residues. Trimming took 9 bases from V and 1 from J, leaving 8 bases between them. The DNA for the CDR3 is TGTGCCACCTCGGACACGAACACTGAAGCTTTCTTT. This sequence encodes CATSDTNTEAFF.

This clone was picked up one time. The CDR3 sequence is CASSPQAAQGWNEQFF. The CDR3 nucleotides are TGTGCCAGCTCACCCCAGGCCGCCCAGGGGTGGAATGAGCAGTTCTTC. The chain has TRBV18 and TRBJ2-1, with a weak D call TRBD1 (6 bases). This CDR3 comprises 16 residues. V was cut by 3 bases and J by 7 bases, with 19 bases left in between. CDR1 and CDR2 (germline): KGHSH, LQKENI.

The chain carries TRBV27 and TRBJ2-7; 8 nucleotides agree with TRBD2. CDR1 and CDR2 (germline): MNHEY, SMNVEV (reference sequence). Trimming removed 7 bases from V and 6 bases from J; junction bases left unmatched: 8. The CDR3 has 13 amino acids. The CDR3 protein is CASTLGLGGEQYF. DNA of the CDR3: TGTGCCAGCACCCTGGGACTAGGGGGCGAGCAGTACTTC.